The rows below give T cell receptor beta chains drawn from one sample of a study of PD-1 blockade in classical Hodgkin lymphoma. This table comes from immunoSEQ multiplex PCR, and its TCRdb copy is limited to in-frame clones, with some not included. The repertoire holds tens of thousands of clones, with approximately 83% as singletons. Sequences were derived from peripheral blood mononuclear cells (PBMCs), sampled before the fourth cycle of nivolumab. The receptors originated from a human donor with classical Hodgkin lymphoma. CDR3s include the opening cysteine and the closing phenylalanine or tryptophan. A D gene is named only where the DNA matches it firmly. Clone size appears in some rows only: once, few, many, or a class for an expanded clone.

j_gene | d_gene | abundance | v_gene | CDR3aa | CDR3nt
TRBJ2-1 | TRBD2 | . | TRBV4-3 | CASSQTTSGSSYNEQFF | TGCGCCAGCAGCCAAACGACTAGCGGGAGCTCCTACAATGAGCAGTTCTTC
TRBJ2-2 | TRBD1 | . | TRBV30 | CAWSIRTGLRTGELFF | TGTGCCTGGAGTATAAGGACAGGGTTGAGGACCGGGGAGCTGTTTTTT
TRBJ2-7 | TRBD2 | . | TRBV5-1 | CANSLGGLLDEQYF | TGCGCCAACAGCTTGGGGGGGTTGCTGGACGAGCAGTACTTC
TRBJ2-3 | . | . | TRBV19 | CASSAKGRGNTDTQYF | TGTGCCAGTAGCGCCAAGGGGAGAGGGAACACAGATACGCAGTATTTT
TRBJ2-7 | . | . | TRBV5-5 | CASSLFQGGYEQYF | TGTGCCAGCAGCTTGTTCCAGGGTGGCTACGAGCAGTACTTC
TRBJ2-4 | . | . | TRBV7-2 | CASSLAGTSVNIQYF | TGTGCCAGCAGCTTAGCGGGAACGTCAGTAAACATTCAGTACTTC
TRBJ1-2 | . | few | TRBV9 | CASSARGKDGYTF | TGTGCCAGCAGCGCCCGGGGCAAGGATGGCTACACCTTC
TRBJ2-3 | . | . | TRBV10-3 | CAIRDPGSSTDTQYF | TGTGCCATCAGGGACCCGGGCAGTAGCACAGATACGCAGTATTTT
TRBJ2-7 | TRBD2 | . | TRBV5-6 | CASSFPGLAYEQYF | TGTGCCAGCAGCTTCCCGGGACTAGCGTACGAGCAGTACTTC
TRBJ2-2 | . | . | TRBV5-1 | CASSLEVDGGELFF | TGCGCCAGCAGCTTGGAGGTGGACGGCGGGGAGCTGTTTTTT
TRBJ2-1 | TRBD2 | once | TRBV9 | CASSPQLAGGLKNEQFF | TGTGCCAGCAGCCCCCAACTAGCGGGAGGGTTAAAGAATGAGCAGTTCTTC
TRBJ1-1 | . | . | TRBV9 | CASTPGTLNTEAFF | TGTGCCAGCACTCCCGGGACTTTGAACACTGAAGCTTTCTTT
TRBJ2-5 | TRBD2 | . | TRBV11-2 | CASSLELAGSQETQYF | TGTGCCAGCAGCTTAGAACTAGCGGGTTCCCAAGAGACCCAGTACTTC
TRBJ2-3 | TRBD2 | . | TRBV4-1 | CASSQEITLPWTSGSTDTQYF | TGCGCCAGCAGCCAAGAAATCACCCTGCCTTGGACTAGCGGTAGCACAGATACGCAGTATTTT
TRBJ2-5 | . | . | TRBV10-3 | CAIKNDLGETQYF | TGTGCCATCAAAAATGATCTGGGGGAGACCCAGTACTTC
TRBJ2-1 | TRBD2 | . | TRBV7-6 | CASSLGLAGVDNEQFF | TGTGCCAGCAGCTTAGGGCTAGCGGGAGTGGACAATGAGCAGTTCTTC
TRBJ2-7 | TRBD2 | . | TRBV5-6 | CASTPGGSGYEQYF | TGTGCCAGCACCCCCGGGGGGTCGGGTTACGAGCAGTACTTC
TRBJ2-2 | . | once | TRBV6-5 | CASGILGVSGELFF | TGTGCCAGCGGCATACTAGGTGTCTCCGGGGAGCTGTTTTTT
TRBJ2-7 | . | . | TRBV19 | CASSIGGEYEQYF | TGTGCCAGTAGTATAGGGGGGGAGTACGAGCAGTACTTC
TRBJ2-4 | TRBD2 | . | TRBV6-6 | CASRRSGSKKNIQYF | TGTGCCAGCAGGCGTAGCGGGAGCAAAAAAAACATTCAGTACTTC
TRBJ1-5 | . | . | TRBV19 | CASSSLGVSNQPQHF | TGTGCCAGTAGTAGTTTGGGGGTTAGCAATCAGCCCCAGCATTTT
TRBJ1-1 | . | . | TRBV5-6 | CASSWTPQSNTEAFF | TGTGCCAGCAGCTGGACCCCACAGTCTAACACTGAAGCTTTCTTT
TRBJ2-5 | TRBD2 | . | TRBV10-3 | CAISQREQETQYF | TGTGCCATATCCCAGCGGGAGCAAGAGACCCAGTACTTC
TRBJ1-1 | . | . | TRBV30 | CAWSSLMNTEAFF | TGTGCCTGGAGTAGCCTGATGAACACTGAAGCTTTCTTT
TRBJ2-1 | . | . | TRBV19 | CASSIKGNEQFF | TGTGCCAGTAGTATAAAGGGAAATGAGCAGTTCTTC
TRBJ2-7 | . | . | TRBV18 | CASSPRGVGPYEQYF | TGTGCCAGCTCACCAAGGGGGGTCGGACCCTACGAGCAGTACTTC
TRBJ2-2 | TRBD1 | . | TRBV7-3 | CASSSQQGASGELFF | TGTGCCAGCAGCTCACAACAGGGGGCCTCCGGGGAGCTGTTTTTT
TRBJ2-7 | . | . | TRBV6-6 | CASSRRLPTYEQYF | TGTGCCAGCAGCCGGAGGCTCCCTACCTACGAGCAGTACTTC
TRBJ2-7 | . | . | TRBV6-1 | CASSGGWDTYSSYEQYF | TGTGCCAGCAGTGGAGGGTGGGACACCTACTCCTCCTACGAGCAGTACTTC
TRBJ2-5 | . | . | TRBV18 | CASSPQGETQYF | TGTGCCAGCTCACCACAGGGAGAGACCCAGTACTTC
TRBJ2-6 | TRBD2 | . | TRBV7-6 | CASSAGGAGANVLTF | TGTGCCAGCAGCGCGGGGGGGGCTGGGGCCAACGTCCTGACTTTC
TRBJ1-5 | . | few | TRBV5-8 | CASSGGVVPQHF | TGTGCCAGCAGCGGGGGTGTCGTCCCCCAGCATTTT